The 24 T cell receptor beta chains below all came from one sample that was sequenced in a study of naive and memory T cell subsets. The study, taken as a whole, reports: A few larger clonotypes appeared in naive repertoires, especially CD8, possibly memory cells re-expressing CD45RA.

These receptors have no known antigen. Both TRBC1 and TRBC2 were covered by a beta constant-region primer of two equimolar oligonucleotides. Four rounds of PCR amplified the ligated cDNA using nested alpha and beta constant-region primers plus SP2. TCRdb recomputed calls from the UMI-ligation and nested PCR reads with MiXCR, one row per CDR3 protein. The data show more than 95,000 distinct CDR3 sequences, about 14% seen once. The sequenced sample was naive CD8+ T cells from blood. These receptors all stem from a human donor in good health.

To note about this clonotype: A read error is likely, as this CDR3 ends without the conserved phenylalanine or tryptophan. V usage is TRBV27 and J usage is TRBJ2-3, with a weak D call TRBD2 (5 bases). Germline assignment: CDR1 MNHEY and CDR2 SMNVEV (reference sequence). Deletions cut 9 bases from V and 2 bases from J, with 15 bases between. The CDR3 spans 14 residues. CDR3 nucleotides: TGTGCCAGTTCCTCTAGCCCTTTCACAGATACGCAGTATTAT. Residues: CASSSSPFTDTQYY.

This sequence joins TRBV27 and TRBJ1-2; no clear D gene. V was clipped by 2 bases and J by 7 bases, with 11 bases between them. CDR3 length: 13 residues. The germline gives CDR1 MNHEY, CDR2 SMNVEV (reference sequence). The CDR3 coding sequence is TGTGCCAGCAGTTTAGAAGGGCTGGGTGGCTACACCTTC. It specifies CASSLEGLGGYTF.

The chain recombines TRBV4-2 with TRBJ2-7; 8 bases are shared with TRBD2. The CDR3 contains 13 residues. The germline V gene encodes CDR1 LGHNA and CDR2 YNFKEQ. V shed 3 bases, J shed 7 bases, and the junction held 5 bases outside the gene matches. The CDR3 sequence is CASSQSGGSEQYF. Here the CDR3 DNA reads TGTGCCAGCAGCCAGTCGGGGGGGTCGGAGCAGTACTTC.

In its sample, this clonotype was seen many times. This sequence joins TRBV7-2 and TRBJ2-3; weak D call: TRBD1 (5 bases). The CDR3 length is 14 residues. With 5 bases removed from V and 7 bases from J, the gap between germline ends came to 16 bases. CDR1 is SGHTA, CDR2 FQGNSA, per germline. CDR3 coding DNA: TGTGCCAGCAGCCCTATACAGGCCGCAAATACGCAGTATTTT. Translating gives CASSPIQAANTQYF.

With regard to this clonotype: A much bigger clone sits one base away, suggesting this may be a read error. The V call is TRBV20-1, the J call TRBJ1-1; D unresolved. The CDR3 totals 14 residues. CDR1 and CDR2 (germline): DFQATT, SNEGSKA (reference sequence). CDR3 sequence: CSASEGLRNTGAFF. In nucleotides, the CDR3 is TGCAGTGCTAGTGAAGGCTTAAGGAACACTGGAGCTTTCTTT.

This clonotype was counted only a few times. The V call is TRBV5-6, the J call TRBJ2-5; D assignment may be TRBD1 or TRBD2 (5 bases each). The CDR3 loop spans 14 amino acids. Germline V CDR1 and CDR2: SGHDT, YYEEEE. V was clipped by 4 bases and J by 5 bases, with 15 bases between them. This CDR3 reads CASSPPGWEETQYF. As DNA, the CDR3 is TGTGCCAGCAGCCCCCCAGGGTGGGAGGAGACCCAGTACTTC.

This clonotype has ten or more counts. This sequence joins TRBV11-2 and TRBJ2-1; 9 bases fit TRBD2. Germline CDR1 reads SGHAT; CDR2 reads FQNNGV. V shed 6 bases and J 7 bases; nucleotides not matched to a gene: 10. This CDR3 has 15 amino acids. The CDR3 sequence: CASRVSGGPWNEQFF. The DNA of the CDR3 is TGTGCCAGCAGGGTTAGCGGGGGCCCCTGGAATGAGCAGTTCTTC.

J is TRBJ2-7 and V is TRBV6-2 or TRBV6-3; D might be TRBD1 (6 bases). Trimming took off 6 bases at V and 3 bases at J, with 18 bases between the two ends. The germline gives CDR1 MNHEY, CDR2 SVGEGT. This CDR3 region has 15 residues. The chain's CDR3 is CASSSRGQKYYEQYF. DNA for the CDR3: TGTGCCAGCAGCTCCCGCGGACAGAAATACTACGAGCAGTACTTC.

This clonotype was observed a handful of times. This chain links TRBV20-1 with TRBJ2-7, with D unresolved. Deletions cut 4 bases from V and 3 bases from J, with 10 bases between. Germline V CDR1 and CDR2: DFQATT, SNEGSKA (reference sequence). CDR3 length: 12 residues. CDR3 bases: TGCAGTGCTATGGCGAGCTACTACGAGCAGTACTTC. Residues: CSAMASYYEQYF.

This rearrangement joins TRBV29-1 to TRBJ2-1; D ambiguous. The V gene lost 4 bases and the J gene lost 0 bases, with 7 bases spanning the gap. Per the germline V gene, CDR1 is SQVTM and CDR2 is ANQGSEA. This CDR3 is built from 13 residues. CDR3 sequence (DNA): TGCAGCGTTGTCCAAAGCTCCTACAATGAGCAGTTCTTC. Translated, it gives CSVVQSSYNEQFF.

This clonotype was seen a handful of times. The chain joins TRBV29-1 to TRBJ1-6, with 8 bases fitting TRBD1. Germline assignment: CDR1 SQVTM and CDR2 ANQGSEA. The CDR3 runs 13 residues. With 7 bases clipped from V and 7 bases from J, the junction kept 6 bases outside the gene matches. The DNA for the CDR3 is TGCAGCGCCCACACAGGGGGGAATTCACCCCTCCACTTT. As protein: CSAHTGGNSPLHF.

The chain couples TRBV7-2 to TRBJ2-7; D may be TRBD1 or TRBD2 (5 bases each). V was cut by 7 bases and J by 1 base, with 14 bases left in between. CDR3 size: 14 residues. Germline lookup yields CDR1 SGHTA and CDR2 FQGNSA. CDR3 in amino acids: CASTPRGLSYEQYF. For the CDR3, the DNA is TGTGCCAGCACCCCCCGGGGCTTGTCCTACGAGCAGTACTTC.

There are a few counts of this clonotype. A read error may account for a junction end that differs from germline. V usage is TRBV7-7 and J usage is TRBJ2-7, with 8 nucleotides matching TRBD1. CDR1 is SSHAT and CDR2 is FNYEAQ in the germline V gene (reference sequence). The CDR3 loop spans 14 amino acids. CDR3 DNA sequence: TGTGCTAGCAGCTCAGGACAGGGTGACGGCGAGCAGTACTTC. Its translation: CASSSGQGDGEQYF.

This clonotype showed up just a few times. The chain employs TRBV7-9 and TRBJ2-5, with a possible D match to TRBD1 (6 bases). The CDR3 length is 15 residues. The germline CDR1 and CDR2 sequences are SEHNR and FQNEAQ (reference sequence). Trimming left V 5 bases short and J 0 bases short, with 13 bases between. The chain's CDR3 is CASSEPGHHQETQYF. The CDR3, as DNA: TGTGCCAGCAGCGAACCGGGACACCACCAAGAGACCCAGTACTTC.

This clonotype has just one count. The chain has TRBV4-1 and TRBJ2-3; D possibly corresponds to TRBD2 (5 bases). Trimming took off 0 bases at V and 5 bases at J, with 9 bases between the two ends. The CDR3 is 14 amino acids. In germline, CDR1 is MGHRA, CDR2 YSYEKL. CDR3 residues: CASSQEPGIDTQYF. The DNA for the CDR3 is TGCGCCAGCAGCCAAGAACCGGGGATAGATACGCAGTATTTT.

This clonotype was recorded many times. A read error may produce the germline difference seen at one junction end. The V and J genes are TRBV12-3 or TRBV12-4 and TRBJ2-1; D may be TRBD1 (5 bases). The CDR3 covers 11 residues. The CDR3 DNA reads TGTGCCAGCAGTTTCCCAGGGCAGCCGCTCTTC. It codes for CASSFPGQPLF.

The V and J genes are TRBV19 and TRBJ2-2; 9 nucleotides line up with TRBD1. This CDR3 region has 15 residues. The germline gives CDR1 LNHDA, CDR2 SQIVND (reference sequence). The trim removed 5 bases at V and 5 bases at J, leaving 6 bases unmatched. The CDR3: CASSPETGGTGELFF. CDR3 in DNA: TGTGCCAGTAGTCCAGAGACAGGGGGTACCGGGGAGCTGTTTTTT.

The chain links TRBV30 to TRBJ2-1, with D possibly being TRBD2 (6 bases). The germline gives CDR1 GTSNPN, CDR2 SVGIG (reference sequence). V was pared by 1 base and J by 10 bases, with 8 bases between. CDR3 length equals 11 residues. The CDR3: CAWSGGVEQFF. The CDR3 DNA is TGTGCCTGGAGTGGGGGGGTGGAGCAGTTCTTC.

This chain connects TRBV28 to TRBJ2-5; D not certain. V gave up 4 bases and J gave up 5 bases, with 20 bases separating them. Germline V gives CDR1 MDHEN, CDR2 SYDVKM. The CDR3 is 16 amino acids. The CDR3 bases are TGTGCCAGCAGTTCTCCACGCCCCGGGCCAAGGGAGACCCAGTACTTC. Translating gives CASSSPRPGPRETQYF.

The chain uses TRBV7-9 and TRBJ1-1, with unresolved D. This CDR3 is 15 amino acids long. CDR1 and CDR2 from the germline V gene are SEHNR and FQNEAQ (reference sequence). Trimming pared 5 bases from V and 4 bases from J, leaving 17 bases between. Here the CDR3 DNA reads TGTGCCAGCAGCCTCTTTACCGGGCACCTCACTGAAGCTTTCTTT. Amino acids: CASSLFTGHLTEAFF.

The sample holds many counts of this clonotype. The V and J genes are TRBV12-3 or TRBV12-4 and TRBJ2-7, with 7 bases that match TRBD1. After removal of 6 bases from V and 0 bases from J, the junction contained 8 bases not matched to a gene. The CDR3 is 15 residues long. The CDR3, as DNA: TGTGCCAGCAGACGACAGGGAAATCCCTCCTACGAGCAGTACTTC. Its translation: CASRRQGNPSYEQYF.

This clonotype was observed at least ten times. This CDR3 reads CASRRDSFRNEQFF. The CDR3 DNA reads as TGTGCCAGTCGAAGGGACAGCTTCAGAAATGAGCAGTTCTTC. This chain links TRBV28 with TRBJ2-1; 7 bases agree with TRBD1. This CDR3 is built from 14 residues. V was clipped by 9 bases and J by 7 bases; unmatched bases: 12. Germline-derived CDR1 and CDR2 are MDHEN and SYDVKM.

This clonotype came up a few times. At one boundary the junction diverges from the germline segment, which might be a read error. The J gene is TRBJ1-1, the V gene TRBV29-1; D not resolved. Looked up from germline, CDR1 is SQVTM and CDR2 is ANQGSEA. The CDR3 has 14 amino acids. In DNA form, the CDR3 reads TGCAGCGTCACCAACATTACCCGGAACATTGAAGCTTTCTTT. Translated, it gives CSVTNITRNIEAFF. The variable domain in full, with the rest retrieved from reference TRBV29-1 and TRBJ1-1, is SAVISQKPSRDICQRGTSLTIQCQVDSQVTMMFWYRQQPGQSLTLIATANQGSEATYESGFVIDKFPISRPNLTFSTLTVSNMSPEDSSIYLCSVTNITRNIEAFFGQGTRLTVV.

This sequence joins TRBV29-1 and TRBJ2-1, with D perhaps TRBD2 (5 bases). Looked up from germline, CDR1 is SQVTM and CDR2 is ANQGSEA. The V and J ends lost 6 bases and 9 bases respectively, with 12 bases between them. The CDR3 totals 11 residues. As DNA, the CDR3 is TGCAGCGTCATGCGTGGAGGTGAGCAGTTCTTC. Translation: CSVMRGGEQFF.